This T cell receptor (beta chain) was captured in a study of shared clonotypes between healthy human individuals. Study as a whole: Each donor's CD4 naive and CD4 memory cells filled three plates apiece, CD8 naive two, and CD8 memory one.

Clones were sequenced by immunoSEQ multiplex PCR, and TCRdb holds only the in-frame ones, with some missing. The sample contains some 1,400,000 clones, more than 95% of which appear only once. This clone was counted between two and nine times. Antigen: not known. In the CD4+ fraction, cells were divided into CD45RA+ naive and CD45RA-negative memory subsets. Whole-study findings and limits: The study found lower generation probabilities in non-shared clonotypes than in those shared by all four donors. Rarefaction showed that sequencing of sorted subsets was incomplete (despite large depth).

The sample comprised naive CD4+ T cells sorted from blood. Subset denoted: CD45RA+ positively selected. The clonotype was recovered from a man under 40 in good health.

The CDR3 is CASSPDSRPQHF. The CDR3 DNA is TGCGCCAGCAGCCCGGACAGCCGGCCCCAGCATTTT. The chain has TRBV10-2 and TRBJ1-5, with D tentatively TRBD1 (6 bases). The germline V and J ends were trimmed by 6 bases and 9 bases, with 12 bases remaining between them. This CDR3 comprises 12 residues. The germline V gene encodes CDR1 WSHSY and CDR2 SAAADI.